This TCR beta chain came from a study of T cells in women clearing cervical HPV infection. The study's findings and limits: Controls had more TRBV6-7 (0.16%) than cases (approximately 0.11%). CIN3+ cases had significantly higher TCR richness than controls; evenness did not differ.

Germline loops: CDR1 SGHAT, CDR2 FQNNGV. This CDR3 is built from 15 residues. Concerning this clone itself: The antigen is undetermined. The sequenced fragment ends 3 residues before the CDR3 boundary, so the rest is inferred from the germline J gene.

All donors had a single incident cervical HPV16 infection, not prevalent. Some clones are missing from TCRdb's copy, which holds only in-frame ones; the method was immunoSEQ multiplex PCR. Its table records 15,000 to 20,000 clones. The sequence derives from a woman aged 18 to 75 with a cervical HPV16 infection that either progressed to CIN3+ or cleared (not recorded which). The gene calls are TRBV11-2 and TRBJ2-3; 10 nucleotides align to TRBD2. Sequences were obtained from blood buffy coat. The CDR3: CASSSLRTSGETQYF. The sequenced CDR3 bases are TGTGCCAGCAGCTCCCTTCGGACTAGCGGAGAGACG.